This T cell receptor beta chain was observed in a study of Tregs in tolerant kidney transplant recipients. Study background: Related graft donors supplied nonmyeloablative bone marrow transplants, and mixed chimerism was transient.

Points on this clone: Its specificity is unknown.

Sequencing used immunoSEQ multiplex PCR; TCRdb keeps in-frame clones, though not all of them. The profile shows under 85,000 clones, 85% to 90% of them singletons. The CDR3 spans 17 residues. From germline, CDR1 is MDHEN and CDR2 SYDVKM. Trimming cost V 6 bases and J 3 bases; bases outside gene matches: 11. Thawed PBMCs were FACS-sorted into unstimulated CD4+CD25+CD127- regulatory T cells, CD4+CD25- non-regulatory cells, CD4 and CD8 cells. Study observations and caveats: Donor-specific Treg expansion exceeded global Treg expansion in tolerant patients, suggesting antigen drive.

The input for sequencing was CD4+ T cells from blood, taken before the transplant. This sequence joins TRBV28 and TRBJ1-5; 10 nucleotides align to TRBD1. The source is a human donor who received a combined kidney and bone marrow transplant. In nucleotides, the CDR3 is TGTGCCAGCAGATCTACCGGGACAGGGGCGAACAATCAGCCCCAGCATTTT. It translates to CASRSTGTGANNQPQHF.